Presented here are 16 T cell receptor beta chains from one specimen sequenced in a study of response to subunit inactivated influenza vaccine (dated by TCRdb to between 2018 and 2020). The method was RT-PCR. TCRdb shows the sequencer as Illumina HiSeq 2500. TCRdb's own reprocessing of the public reads used fastp at Q25 and MiXCR and kept productive beta chains. Rows are unified per CDR3 protein, each entry keeping the most common DNA and genes. For this sample the table gives hundreds of thousands of distinct CDR3 sequences, of which approximately 14% were detected only once. The top ten clonotypes cover approximately 7.6% of the sample. The source material was PBMCs from blood, sampled about 14 days before vaccination. These receptors were collected from a man aged 50 or older who received an inactivated influenza vaccine. Donor details come from another sample of the same person, matched by shared clones.

The CDR3 reads CASSFLAGSYNSPLHF. CDR3 bases: TGTGCCAGCAGTTTCTTGGCAGGGTCCTATAATTCACCCCTCCACTTT. The V call is TRBV28, the J call TRBJ1-6; TRBD1 might be the D (5 bases). Germline V lookup: CDR1 MDHEN, CDR2 SYDVKM. Deletions cut 3 bases from V and 1 base from J, with 10 bases between. The CDR3 has 16 residues.

The rearrangement uses TRBV15 and TRBJ2-6; 12 nucleotides match TRBD2. CDR3 length: 15 amino acids. The V gene end was trimmed by 9 bases and the J gene end by 0 bases; junction bases not matched to a gene: 0. Germline-derived CDR1 and CDR2 are LNHNV and YYDKDF (reference sequence). CDR3 coding DNA: TGTGCCACGGGACTAGCGGGCTCTGGGGCCAACGTCCTGACTTTC. Translated, it gives CATGLAGSGANVLTF.

V usage is TRBV6-2 or TRBV6-3 and J usage is TRBJ2-6; D perhaps matches TRBD2 (6 bases). Germline V lookup: CDR1 MNHEY, CDR2 SVGEGT. Between the trimmed V and J ends, which lost 2 bases and 3 bases, there was a span of 8 bases. This CDR3 has 15 amino acids. CDR3 in amino acids: CASSYGRRGANVLTF. The CDR3 region has the DNA TGTGCCAGCAGTTACGGGAGGCGTGGGGCCAACGTCCTGACTTTC.

This clonotype has ten or more counts. The chain uses TRBV5-1 and TRBJ2-2; maybe TRBD2 (6 bases). The germline CDR1 and CDR2 sequences are SGHRS and YFSETQ. Trimming shortened V by 0 bases and J by 2 bases, and 11 bases separated the two germline ends. This CDR3 comprises 16 residues. The CDR3 sequence is CASSLGTGLNTGELFF. CDR3 nucleotides: TGCGCCAGCAGCTTGGGAACAGGACTAAACACCGGGGAGCTGTTTTTT.

The V call is TRBV5-1, the J call TRBJ2-5; D is perhaps TRBD2 (6 bases). The V end was cut by 1 base, the J end by 5 bases, with 15 bases between. This CDR3 is 15 amino acids long. CDR1 and CDR2 (germline): SGHRS, YFSETQ. The CDR3 sequence is CASSLNGGTKETQYF. For the CDR3, the DNA is TGCGCCAGCAGCTTGAACGGGGGAACTAAGGAGACCCAGTACTTC.

This clonotype was detected many times. This rearrangement joins TRBV7-9 to TRBJ2-4, with TRBD2 as a possible D gene (5 bases). V dropped 1 base and J dropped 8 bases, with 12 bases sitting between them. CDR3 length: 14 amino acids. Germline loops: CDR1 SEHNR, CDR2 FQNEAQ (reference sequence). The CDR3 here is CASSLGQVGDIQYF. The CDR3 DNA reads as TGTGCCAGCAGCTTAGGGCAGGTGGGAGACATTCAGTACTTC. Drawing the rest from reference TRBV7-9 and TRBJ2-4, the complete variable domain is DTGVSQNPRHKITKRGQNVTFRCDPISEHNRLYWYRQTLGQGPEFLTYFQNEAQLEKSRLLSDRFSAERPKGSFSTLEIQRTEQGDSAMYLCASSLGQVGDIQYFGAGTRLSVL.

The chain links TRBV12-3 or TRBV12-4 to TRBJ1-6, with a tentative D call TRBD1 (5 bases). V lost 2 bases to trimming and J lost 9 bases, with 8 bases between them. The CDR3 is made up of 13 amino acids. The chain's CDR3 is CASSLFGGSPLHF. CDR3 bases: TGTGCCAGCAGTTTATTCGGGGGTTCACCCCTCCACTTT.

CDR3 sequence (DNA): TGCGCCAGCGATACCACCGAACGGGTGCCGAACACCGGGGAGCTGTTTTTT. It yields the protein CASDTTERVPNTGELFF. The J gene is TRBJ2-2, the V gene TRBV10-1; D is unclear. The CDR3 is 17 residues long. Germline values: CDR1 WNHNN, CDR2 SYGVQD (reference sequence). Trimming stripped 8 bases from V and 0 bases from J, with 19 bases between.

This chain connects TRBV6-1 to TRBJ2-1; 8 bases fit TRBD2. With V trimmed by 6 bases and J by 3 bases, 4 bases remained unmatched. This CDR3 region has 14 residues. In germline, CDR1 is MNHNS, CDR2 SASEGT. The CDR3 coding sequence is TGTGCCAGCAGGGGACTAGACGACTACAATGAGCAGTTCTTC. This translates into CASRGLDDYNEQFF.

This clonotype was found once. This sequence joins TRBV20-1 and TRBJ2-7; 12 nucleotides agree with TRBD2. CDR3 size: 17 residues. The germline gives CDR1 DFQATT, CDR2 SNEGSKA (reference sequence). Trimming removed 3 bases from V and 6 bases from J; junction bases left unmatched: 15. CDR3: CSASPSLLAGGRGEQYF. CDR3 bases: TGCAGTGCTAGTCCATCTCTCCTAGCGGGAGGGCGGGGCGAGCAGTACTTC.

This clonotype appeared a few times. The V call is TRBV9, the J call TRBJ1-3; no definite D call. CDR1 and CDR2 from the germline V gene are SGDLS and YYNGEE. Trimming left V 5 bases short and J 4 bases short, with 7 bases between. The CDR3 length is 12 residues. CDR3 amino acids: CASRGEGNTIYF. Here the CDR3 DNA reads TGTGCCAGCAGGGGAGAGGGAAACACCATATATTTT. Using reference TRBV9 and TRBJ1-3 for the parts outside the CDR3, the full variable domain is DSGVTQTPKHLITATGQRVTLRCSPRSGDLSVYWYQQSLDQGLQFLIQYYNGEERAKGNILERFSAQQFPDLHSELNLSSLELGDSALYFCASRGEGNTIYFGEGSWLTVV.

The J gene is TRBJ1-1, the V gene TRBV27; D is perhaps TRBD1 (5 bases). V lost 10 bases, J lost 0 bases, and 9 bases lay in between. CDR1 is MNHEY, CDR2 SMNVEV, per germline (reference sequence). This CDR3 region has 12 residues. The CDR3 DNA is TGTGCCACCGGGACGGTGAACACTGAAGCTTTCTTT. The encoded protein is CATGTVNTEAFF.

The rearrangement joins TRBV14 to TRBJ2-2; D is ambiguous. The germline gives CDR1 SGHDN, CDR2 FVKESK. The CDR3 spans 14 residues. V lost 2 bases and J 6 bases, leaving 10 bases between the germline ends. CDR3 in DNA: TGTGCCAGCAGCCAATTCCGGTTCCCCGGGGAGCTGTTTTTT. Its protein product is CASSQFRFPGELFF.

The V call is TRBV5-1, the J call TRBJ2-7; 7 positions agree with TRBD2. Germline CDR1 and CDR2: SGHRS and YFSETQ. The CDR3 contains 13 residues. V lost 4 bases to trimming and J lost 5 bases; unmatched junction nucleotides: 6. The CDR3 DNA sequence: TGCGCCAGCAGCGTGAGCGGGGCGAACGAGCAGTACTTC. This codes for CASSVSGANEQYF. Combining the CDR3 with reference TRBV5-1 and TRBJ2-7 gives the whole variable domain KAGVTQTPRYLIKTRGQQVTLSCSPISGHRSVSWYQQTPGQGLQFLFEYFSETQRNKGNFPGRFSGRQFSNSRSEMNVSTLELGDSALYLCASSVSGANEQYFGPGTRLTVT.

In this sample, this clonotype turned up many times. The chain recombines TRBV4-2 with TRBJ2-1; the match to TRBD2 covers 7 bases. CDR1 is LGHNA and CDR2 is YNFKEQ in the germline V gene. The CDR3 sequence is 14 residues long. With 1 base clipped from V and 5 bases from J, the junction kept 2 bases outside the gene matches. CDR3 loop: CASSQGGTNNEQFF. CDR3 bases: TGTGCCAGCAGCCAAGGAGGGACTAACAATGAGCAGTTCTTC.

This clonotype has just a few counts. The J gene is TRBJ2-1, the V gene TRBV11-2; TRBD2 agrees at 9 bases. CDR1 and CDR2 (germline): SGHAT, FQNNGV. The J segment lost 8 bases and the V segment lost 1 base, leaving 9 bases of the junction unmatched. The CDR3 runs to 16 residues. CDR3 protein: CASSLGGGGAVYEQFF. CDR3 DNA sequence: TGTGCCAGCAGCTTAGGGGGCGGGGGGGCCGTCTATGAGCAGTTCTTC.